This record covers a single TCR beta chain. This sample is part of a study of shared clonotypes between healthy human individuals. Whole-study context: Each donor's CD4 naive and CD4 memory cells filled three plates apiece, CD8 naive two, and CD8 memory one.

Sequencing was at deep level. This table comes from immunoSEQ multiplex PCR, and its TCRdb copy is limited to in-frame clones, with some not included. Of some 2.1 million clones in the sample, 90% to 95% are singletons; the top ten hold 0.13%. The CDR3 extends over 15 amino acids. Germline CDR1 and CDR2: SGDLS and YYNGEE. Between the trimmed V and J ends, which lost 4 bases and 0 bases, there was a span of 13 bases. The V gene is TRBV9, the J gene TRBJ2-5; possible D gene TRBD2, 6 bases. This TCR derives from a man in his late teens or twenties in good health. The sample consisted of naive CD4+ T cells sorted from blood. Subset reported: CD45RA+ positively selected. CDR3 sequence reads: CASSPRREYQETQYF. The CDR3 nucleotides are TGTGCCAGCAGCCCCCGGAGGGAGTACCAAGAGACCCAGTACTTC.